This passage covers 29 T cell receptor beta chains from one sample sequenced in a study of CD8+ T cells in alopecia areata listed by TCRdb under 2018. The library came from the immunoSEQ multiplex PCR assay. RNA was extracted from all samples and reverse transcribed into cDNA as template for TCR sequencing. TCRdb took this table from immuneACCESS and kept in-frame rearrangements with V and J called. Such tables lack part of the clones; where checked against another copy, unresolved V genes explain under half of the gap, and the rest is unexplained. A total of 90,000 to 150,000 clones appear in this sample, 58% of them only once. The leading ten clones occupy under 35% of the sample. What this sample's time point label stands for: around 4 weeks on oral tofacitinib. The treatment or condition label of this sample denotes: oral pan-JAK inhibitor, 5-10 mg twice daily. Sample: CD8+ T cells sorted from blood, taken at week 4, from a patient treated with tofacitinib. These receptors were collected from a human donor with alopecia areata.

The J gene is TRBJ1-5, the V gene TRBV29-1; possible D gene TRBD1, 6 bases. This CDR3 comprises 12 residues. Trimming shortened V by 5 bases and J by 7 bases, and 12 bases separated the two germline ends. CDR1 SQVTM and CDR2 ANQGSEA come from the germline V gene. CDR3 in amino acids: CSVPRGRQPQHF. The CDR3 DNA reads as TGCAGCGTTCCCAGGGGAAGGCAGCCCCAGCATTTT.

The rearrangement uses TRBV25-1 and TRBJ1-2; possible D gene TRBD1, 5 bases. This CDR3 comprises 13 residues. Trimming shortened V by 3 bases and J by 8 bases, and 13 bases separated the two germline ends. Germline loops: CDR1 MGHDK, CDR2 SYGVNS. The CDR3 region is CASSETGLGGYTF. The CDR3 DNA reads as TGTGCCAGCAGTGAGACGGGGCTCGGAGGCTACACCTTC.

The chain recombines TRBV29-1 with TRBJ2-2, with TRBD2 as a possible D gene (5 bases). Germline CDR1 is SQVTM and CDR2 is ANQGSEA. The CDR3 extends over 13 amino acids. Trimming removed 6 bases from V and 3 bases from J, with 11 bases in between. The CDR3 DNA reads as TGCAGCGTACATGGAGCGGACACCGGGGAGCTGTTTTTT. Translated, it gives CSVHGADTGELFF.

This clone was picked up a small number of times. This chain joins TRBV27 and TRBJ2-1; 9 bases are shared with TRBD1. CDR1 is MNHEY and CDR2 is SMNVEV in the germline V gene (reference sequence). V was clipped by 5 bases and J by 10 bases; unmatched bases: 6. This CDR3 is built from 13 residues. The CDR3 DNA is TGTGCCAGCAGTCCAGACAGGGGGTGGGAGCAGTTCTTC. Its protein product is CASSPDRGWEQFF.

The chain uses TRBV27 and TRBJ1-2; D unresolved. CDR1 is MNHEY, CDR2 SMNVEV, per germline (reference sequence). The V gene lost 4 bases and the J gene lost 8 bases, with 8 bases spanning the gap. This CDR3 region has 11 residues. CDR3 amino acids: CASSSGLGYTF. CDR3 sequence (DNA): TGTGCCAGCAGTTCAGGATTGGGCTACACCTTC.

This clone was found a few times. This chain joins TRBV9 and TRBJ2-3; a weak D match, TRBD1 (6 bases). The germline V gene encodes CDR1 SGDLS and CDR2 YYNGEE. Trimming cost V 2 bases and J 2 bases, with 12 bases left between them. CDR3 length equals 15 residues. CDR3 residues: CASSVGNRVTDTQYF. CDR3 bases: TGTGCCAGCAGCGTCGGGAACAGGGTCACAGATACGCAGTATTTT.

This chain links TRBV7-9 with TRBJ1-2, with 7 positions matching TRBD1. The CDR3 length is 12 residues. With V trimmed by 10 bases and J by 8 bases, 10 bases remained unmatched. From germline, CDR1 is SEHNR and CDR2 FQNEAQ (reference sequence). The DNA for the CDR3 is TGTGCCACCCGACAGGGTGGAGTGGGCTACACCTTC. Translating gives CATRQGGVGYTF.

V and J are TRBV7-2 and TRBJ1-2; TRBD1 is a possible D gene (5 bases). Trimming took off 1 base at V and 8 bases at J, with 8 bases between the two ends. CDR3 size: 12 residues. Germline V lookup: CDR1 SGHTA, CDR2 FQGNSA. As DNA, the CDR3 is TGTGCCAGCAGCTTAGGGGGCTGGGGCTACACCTTC. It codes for CASSLGGWGYTF.

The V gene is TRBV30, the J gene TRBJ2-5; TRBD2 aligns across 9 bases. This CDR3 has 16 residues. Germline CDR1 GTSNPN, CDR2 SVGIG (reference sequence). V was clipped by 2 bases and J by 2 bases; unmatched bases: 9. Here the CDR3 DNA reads TGTGCCTGGAGTCACCAGCGGGGGGCGCTACAAGAGACCCAGTACTTC. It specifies CAWSHQRGALQETQYF.

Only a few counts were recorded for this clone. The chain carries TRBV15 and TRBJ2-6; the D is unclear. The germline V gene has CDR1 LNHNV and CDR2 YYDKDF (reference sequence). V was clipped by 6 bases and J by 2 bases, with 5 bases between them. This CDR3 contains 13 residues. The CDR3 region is CATRGTGANVLTF. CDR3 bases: TGTGCCACCAGGGGGACTGGGGCCAACGTCCTGACTTTC.

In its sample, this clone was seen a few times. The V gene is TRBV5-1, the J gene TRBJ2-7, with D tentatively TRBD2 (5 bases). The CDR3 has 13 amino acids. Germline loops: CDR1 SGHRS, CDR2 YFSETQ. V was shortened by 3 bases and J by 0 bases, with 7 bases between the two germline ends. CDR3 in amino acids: CASSSAGSYEQYF. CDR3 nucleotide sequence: TGCGCCAGCAGCTCGGCGGGCTCCTACGAGCAGTACTTC.

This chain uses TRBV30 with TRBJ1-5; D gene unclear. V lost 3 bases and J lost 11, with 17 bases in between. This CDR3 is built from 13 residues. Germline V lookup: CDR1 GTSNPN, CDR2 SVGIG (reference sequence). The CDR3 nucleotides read TGTGCCTGGAGGGACTCCGGCGGTGGGGCCCAGCATTTT. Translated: CAWRDSGGGAQHF.

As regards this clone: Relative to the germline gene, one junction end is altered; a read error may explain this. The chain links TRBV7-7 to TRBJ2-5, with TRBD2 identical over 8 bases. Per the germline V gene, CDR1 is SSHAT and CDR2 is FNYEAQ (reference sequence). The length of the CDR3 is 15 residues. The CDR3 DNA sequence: TGTGCTAGCAGCTTAGACACTAGCGGAGGGGAGACCCAGTACTTC. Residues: CASSLDTSGGETQYF.

The CDR3 is CASSLDGGNEQYF. In DNA, the CDR3 is TGTGCCAGCAGCTTAGATGGGGGTAACGAGCAGTACTTC. V is TRBV11-2 and J is TRBJ2-7; either TRBD1 or TRBD2 may supply D (5 bases each). Germline lookup yields CDR1 SGHAT and CDR2 FQNNGV. Trimming removed 0 bases at V and 5 bases at J, with 8 bases between. The CDR3 covers 13 residues.

As DNA, the CDR3 is TGTGCCAGCAGCTTTCGGGGGACTGCCGGGGAGACCCAGTACTTC. Encoded protein: CASSFRGTAGETQYF. The V call is TRBV13, the J call TRBJ2-5, with D possibly matching TRBD2 (6 bases). The CDR3 has 15 residues. Per germline, CDR1 PRHDT and CDR2 FYEKMQ (reference sequence). Trimming left V 3 bases short and J 5 bases short, with 16 bases between.

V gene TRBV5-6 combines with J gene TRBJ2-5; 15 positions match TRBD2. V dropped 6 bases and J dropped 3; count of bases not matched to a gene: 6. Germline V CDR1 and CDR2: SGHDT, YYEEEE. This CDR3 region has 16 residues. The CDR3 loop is CASTSWTSGGEETQYF. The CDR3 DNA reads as TGTGCCAGCACCTCCTGGACTAGCGGGGGGGAAGAGACCCAGTACTTC.

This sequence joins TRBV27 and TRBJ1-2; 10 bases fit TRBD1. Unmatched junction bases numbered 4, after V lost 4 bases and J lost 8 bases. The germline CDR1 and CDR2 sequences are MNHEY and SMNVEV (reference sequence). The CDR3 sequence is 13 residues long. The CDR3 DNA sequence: TGTGCCAGCAGTTCGGGACAGGGGCAGGGCTACACCTTC. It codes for CASSSGQGQGYTF.

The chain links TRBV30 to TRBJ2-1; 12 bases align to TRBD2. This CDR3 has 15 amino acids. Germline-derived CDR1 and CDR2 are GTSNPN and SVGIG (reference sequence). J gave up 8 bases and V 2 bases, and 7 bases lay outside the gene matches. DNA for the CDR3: TGTGCCTGGAGTCCCGGGACTAGCGGGTGGGATGAGCAGTTCTTC. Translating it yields CAWSPGTSGWDEQFF.

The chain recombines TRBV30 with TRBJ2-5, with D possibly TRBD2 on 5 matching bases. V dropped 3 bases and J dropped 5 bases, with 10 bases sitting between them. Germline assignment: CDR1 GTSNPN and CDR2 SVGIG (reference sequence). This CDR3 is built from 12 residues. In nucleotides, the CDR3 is TGTGCCTGGAGGGTCGGGGTGGAGACCCAGTACTTC. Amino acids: CAWRVGVETQYF.

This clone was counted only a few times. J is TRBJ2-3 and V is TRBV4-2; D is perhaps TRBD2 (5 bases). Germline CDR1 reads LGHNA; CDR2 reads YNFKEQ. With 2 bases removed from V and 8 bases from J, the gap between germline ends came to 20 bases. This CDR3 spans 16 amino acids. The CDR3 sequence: CASSQTLGEAGGTQYF. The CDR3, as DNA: TGTGCCAGCAGCCAAACCCTCGGTGAGGCGGGTGGTACGCAGTATTTT.

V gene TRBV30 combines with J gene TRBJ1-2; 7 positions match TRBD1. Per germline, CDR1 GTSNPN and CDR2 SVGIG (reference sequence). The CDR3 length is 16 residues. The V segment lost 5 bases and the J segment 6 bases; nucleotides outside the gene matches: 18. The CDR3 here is CAWQHSQTGVHHGYTF. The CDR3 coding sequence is TGTGCCTGGCAACACTCCCAAACAGGGGTCCACCATGGCTACACCTTC. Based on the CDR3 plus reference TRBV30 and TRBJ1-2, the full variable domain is SQTIHQWPATLVQPVGSPLSLECTVEGTSNPNLYWYRQAAGRGLQLLFYSVGIGQISSEVPQNLSASRPQDRQFILSSKKLLLSDSGFYLCAWQHSQTGVHHGYTFGSGTRLTVV.

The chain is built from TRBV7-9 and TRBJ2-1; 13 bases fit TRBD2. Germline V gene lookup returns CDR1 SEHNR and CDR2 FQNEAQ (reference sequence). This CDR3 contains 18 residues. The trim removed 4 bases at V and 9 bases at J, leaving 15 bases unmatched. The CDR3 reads CASSSTSATSGGAGEQFF. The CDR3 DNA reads TGTGCCAGCAGCTCCACCTCCGCTACTAGCGGGGGGGCAGGTGAGCAGTTCTTC.

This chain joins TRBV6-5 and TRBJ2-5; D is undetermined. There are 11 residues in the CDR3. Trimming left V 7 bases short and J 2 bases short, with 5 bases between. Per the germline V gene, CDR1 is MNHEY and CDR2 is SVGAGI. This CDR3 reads CASMGQETQYF. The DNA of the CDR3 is TGTGCCAGCATGGGTCAAGAGACCCAGTACTTC.

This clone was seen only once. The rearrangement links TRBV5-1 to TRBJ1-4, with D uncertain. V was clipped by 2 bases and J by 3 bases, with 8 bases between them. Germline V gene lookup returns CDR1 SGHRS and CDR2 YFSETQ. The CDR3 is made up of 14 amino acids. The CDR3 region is CASSFKGANEKLFF. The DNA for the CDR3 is TGCGCCAGCAGCTTCAAGGGAGCTAATGAAAAACTGTTTTTT.

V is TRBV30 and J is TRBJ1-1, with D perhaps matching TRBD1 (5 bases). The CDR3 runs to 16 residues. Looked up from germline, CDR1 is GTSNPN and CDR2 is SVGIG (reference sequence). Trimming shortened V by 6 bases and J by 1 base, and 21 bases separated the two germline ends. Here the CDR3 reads CACAWTGGLRNTEAFF. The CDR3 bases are TGTGCCTGTGCCTGGACCGGGGGATTAAGGAACACTGAAGCTTTCTTT.

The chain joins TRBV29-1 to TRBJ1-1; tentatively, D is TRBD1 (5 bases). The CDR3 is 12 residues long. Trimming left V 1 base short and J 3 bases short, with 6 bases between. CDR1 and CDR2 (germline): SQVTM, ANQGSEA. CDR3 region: CSVEGDDTEAFF. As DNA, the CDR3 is TGCAGCGTTGAAGGGGACGACACTGAAGCTTTCTTT.

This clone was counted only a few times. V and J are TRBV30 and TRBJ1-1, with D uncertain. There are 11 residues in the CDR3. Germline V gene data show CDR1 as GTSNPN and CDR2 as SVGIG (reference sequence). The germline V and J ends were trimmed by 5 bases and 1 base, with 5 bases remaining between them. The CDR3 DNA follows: TGTGCCTGGGAGGAGAACACTGAAGCTTTCTTT. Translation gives CAWEENTEAFF.

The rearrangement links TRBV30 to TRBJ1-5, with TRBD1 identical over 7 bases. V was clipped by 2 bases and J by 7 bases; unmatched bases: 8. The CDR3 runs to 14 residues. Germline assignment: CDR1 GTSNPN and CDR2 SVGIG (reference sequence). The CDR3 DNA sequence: TGTGCCTGGAGTCTGACAGGGCTCAAGCAGCCCCAGCATTTT. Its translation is CAWSLTGLKQPQHF.

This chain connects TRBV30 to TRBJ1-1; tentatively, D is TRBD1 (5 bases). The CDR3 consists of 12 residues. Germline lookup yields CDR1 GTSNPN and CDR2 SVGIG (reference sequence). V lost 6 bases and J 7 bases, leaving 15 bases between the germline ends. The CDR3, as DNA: TGTGCCTGTTGGGCAGGGCGAGTTGAAGCTTTCTTT. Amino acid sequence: CACWAGRVEAFF.